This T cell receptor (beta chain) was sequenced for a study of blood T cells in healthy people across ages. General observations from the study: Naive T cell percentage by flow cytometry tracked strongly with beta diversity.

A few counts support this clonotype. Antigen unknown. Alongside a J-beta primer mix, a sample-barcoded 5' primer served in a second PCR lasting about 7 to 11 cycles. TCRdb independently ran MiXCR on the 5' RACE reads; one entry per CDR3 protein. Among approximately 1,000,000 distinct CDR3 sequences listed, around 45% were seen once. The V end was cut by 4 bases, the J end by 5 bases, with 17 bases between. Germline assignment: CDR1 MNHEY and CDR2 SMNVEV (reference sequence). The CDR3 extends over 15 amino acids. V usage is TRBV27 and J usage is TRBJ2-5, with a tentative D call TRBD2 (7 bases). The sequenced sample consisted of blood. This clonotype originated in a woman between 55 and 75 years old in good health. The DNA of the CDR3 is TGTGCCAGCAGTTCCGGACTAGGGGGTTTGGAGACCCAGTACTTC. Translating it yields CASSSGLGGLETQYF.